The T cell receptor beta chain described here comes from a study of blood T cell repertoires in COVID-19. Study-level information: Sample material is recorded as cDNA or gDNA derived from T cells, B-cell-depleted T cells, or PBMCs.

The CDR3 has 13 residues. From germline, CDR1 is SNHLY and CDR2 FYNNEI. J was trimmed by 3 bases and V by 7 bases; bases with no gene match: 5. This clone has only one observation. Under the authors' procedure: Scientists estimated how many nucleated cells there were by amplifying reference gene primers. The assay was immunoSEQ multiplex PCR, and TCRdb's table has in-frame clones only and misses some. V, J and clone size were drawn from that table, and D and trimming were deduced from the DNA. The sample carries approximately 280,000 clones, 80% to 90% recorded once. Material for sequencing was peripheral blood. The clonotype was recovered from a woman aged 70-85 years with acute or convalescent COVID-19. The genes are TRBV2 and TRBJ2-7, with 8 bases matching TRBD1. The CDR3 DNA sequence: TGTGCCAGCACCCGACAGGGGCGCTACGAGCAGTACTTC. Amino acid sequence: CASTRQGRYEQYF. Based on the CDR3 plus reference TRBV2 and TRBJ2-7, the full variable domain is EPEVTQTPSHQVTQMGQEVILRCVPISNHLYFYWYRQILGQKVEFLVSFYNNEISEKSEIFDDQFSVERPDGSNFTLKIRSTKLEDSAMYFCASTRQGRYEQYFGPGTRLTVT.